The clone carrying this T cell receptor beta chain was seen a few times. What it recognizes is unknown. Each CDR3 protein is one row after TCRdb ran MiXCR on the 5' RACE reads. The sample yields under 450,000 distinct CDR3 sequences, more than 20% seen once. The V end lost 1 base, the J end lost 4 bases, and 17 bases lay between the germline ends. The CDR3 is 16 amino acids. CDR1 SGHVS and CDR2 FQNEAQ come from the germline V gene. This sample stems from a study of T-cell memory formation after mild COVID-19. On the study more broadly: Largely, the TCR clusters proved donor specific. Study-wide results and caveats: Contracting clones from day 15 to 85 had balanced CD4/CD8; later expanders favoured CD4+.

This chain connects TRBV7-8 to TRBJ2-7; D ambiguous. This receptor was taken from an adult woman who had mild COVID-19 (a few samples of this study predate the infection). Cell type and time point are not known. The material sequenced was PBMCs or a T cell subset sorted from them (not recorded which). CDR3 sequence: CASSLGRKAQSYEQYF. CDR3 bases: TGTGCCAGCAGCTTAGGCCGTAAGGCTCAATCGTACGAGCAGTACTTC. The complete variable domain, with remaining parts taken from reference TRBV7-8 and TRBJ2-7, reads GAGVSQSPRYKVAKRGQDVALRCDPISGHVSLFWYQQALGQGPEFLTYFQNEAQLDKSGLPSDRFFAERPEGSVSTLKIQRTQQEDSAVYLCASSLGRKAQSYEQYFGPGTRLTVT.